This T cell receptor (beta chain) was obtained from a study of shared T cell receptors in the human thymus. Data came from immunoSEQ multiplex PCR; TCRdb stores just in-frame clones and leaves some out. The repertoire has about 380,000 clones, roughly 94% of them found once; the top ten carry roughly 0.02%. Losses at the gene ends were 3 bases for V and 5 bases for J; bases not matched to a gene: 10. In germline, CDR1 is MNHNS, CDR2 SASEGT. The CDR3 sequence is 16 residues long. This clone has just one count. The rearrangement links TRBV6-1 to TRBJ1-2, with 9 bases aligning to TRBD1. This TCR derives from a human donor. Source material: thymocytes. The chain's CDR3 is CASSDPLQGAGYGYTF. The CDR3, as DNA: TGTGCCAGCAGTGACCCCTTACAGGGGGCAGGGTATGGCTACACCTTC.